One T cell receptor beta chain is described in this entry. This clone is classified as medium-sized (0.01 to 0.1%). Its antigen has not been determined. No qualities accompany the bases; no much larger clone lies one base away. This specimen belongs to a study of cytomegalovirus exposure and HLA in healthy donors (TCRdb year 2017). General notes on the study: An earlier analysis of a few hundred of the donors reported about 280 Gb of sequence data and 100 million to 120 million unique TCR beta sequences obtained from around 170 million T cells. An early release that covered 500 to 800 HLA-typed donors contained approximately 300 gigabases of sequencing data and tens of millions of unique TCR sequences. Among the 398 genotyped donors, approximately 76% belonged to the genetic ancestry cluster associated with self-reported Caucasian donors. The study aimed to test whether cataloging public T cell receptors could reveal signatures of past pathogen exposure. Using immunosequencing, the study profiled T cell repertoires from 500 to 800 subjects and related those repertoires to cytomegalovirus serostatus. Along with the approximately 600-subject first cohort, a separate validation cohort of around 120 different subjects was used. To predict cytomegalovirus infection status, the study combined high-throughput TCR immunosequencing, statistical association of individual TCRs with disease status, and machine learning. To study patterns of TCR occurrence, a later analysis re-analyzed previously published TCR beta repertoires from around 660 donors and added high-resolution HLA genotyping. The later analysis used no new phenotypic data to find candidate immune exposures, relying instead on TCR beta sequences and their occurrence across donors. An earlier analysis of a few hundred of the donors applied high-throughput TCR beta sequencing to assess whether each TCR beta V gene segment acted as functional or pseudogenic. Donor age, sex, ethnicity and CMV serostatus were compiled alongside the repertoire data. In a later genetic analysis, genome-wide SNP genotypes for about 55% of the 666 donors were used, and that subset was treated as a discovery cohort. Every discovery cohort repertoire had been produced on one sequencing platform. Both class I and class II loci were covered by HLA typing, at four-digit resolution. Typing coverage varied by locus: roughly 620-640 donors for A, B, C, DRB1 and DQB1; roughly 560 for DQA1; about 600 for DPA1; under 490 for DPB1. Because of strong linkage in the cohort, five DR-DQ haplotypes were treated as single units for association and clustering. Among 300 to 500 genotyped donors of the cohort, an average of about 220,000 unique TCR beta nucleotide sequences was sequenced per donor, of which about 18% were non-productive. General findings and caveats noted by the study authors: In a later genetic analysis, fewer N-insertions in productive TCRs were reported among donors in an Asian-associated ancestry cluster than the roughly 700-donor mean. A few of the identified cytomegalovirus-associated TCR beta chains were confirmed in vitro to be specific for cytomegalovirus antigens. A further reported finding was that TCR beta sequences accurately predicted the HLA-A and HLA-B alleles for most subjects in the first cohort. Most TCR sequences were seen in very few donors, while some public TCRs were found in many individuals. In a later analysis, HLA-associated TCR beta chains were found to be more clonally expanded and to have lower generation probabilities than equally common non-associated chains. In the study, approximately 160 TCR beta chains were listed as associated with cytomegalovirus. Over 15 rarely observed V segments, including chromosome 9 orphons, were excluded from the earlier analysis of just under 600 of the donors because counts were too low. The cohort was sequenced for TCR beta chains only, and without alpha or paired-chain data the features that could be detected were limited. In an earlier analysis of approximately 600 of the donors, most TCR beta V segments were observed in productive rearrangements about 87% or about 30% of the time, broadly matching IMGT annotations. The classifier was reported to diagnose cytomegalovirus status with high specificity and sensitivity in both the original and validation cohorts. An association between a missense DCLRE1C variant and V-gene and J-gene trimming of TCR beta chains was found in a later genetic analysis and replicated in an independent cohort. Because HLA typing was unavailable for some donors at each locus, only the typed subset was used in association tests. When HLA alleles, especially DR and DQ, strongly co-occurred, attributing TCR associations to individual alleles was difficult. A cluster of highly shared sequence variants was judged likely to represent a technical artifact of the sequencing pipeline. According to a later analysis, TCR association rates differed among HLA loci, with DRB1 alleles showing the most associated TCRs and HLA-C alleles showing the fewest. A later analysis associated roughly 17,000 TCR beta sequences with specific HLA alleles at a false discovery rate of 0.05. Roughly uniform sequencing depth across donors was assumed in presence/absence analyses, although this assumption may not hold. A later analysis found that most CMV-associated TCR beta chains appeared HLA-restricted, with HLA associations seemingly driven largely by CMV exposure. The only immune exposure information available for the cohort was CMV serostatus. Several of the top co-occurrence clusters appeared to be linked to parvovirus B19, influenza, CMV and Epstein-Barr virus, according to a later analysis. The 87-base-pair reads could not distinguish some IMGT-functional V segments, including TRBV6-2 and TRBV6-3, so those segments were excluded. According to the authors, the approach could potentially be generalized to other disease states and immunological phenotypes. Correlated functional status among segregating V segments might reflect linkage disequilibrium, but an unknown experimental factor could not be ruled out.

There are 14 amino acids in the CDR3, from cysteine to phenylalanine inclusive. Only the CDR3 DNA stays, 42 bases, in frame from base 1. For this chain, trimming is 2 bases at the V end and 5 bases at the J end, and the number of junction bases without a gene match is 5. The cohort was made up of roughly 670 healthy bone marrow donors. At the time of sampling, all cohort members were nominally healthy, though unrecorded immune exposures were likely present. The donor was CMV seronegative and was included in the group of hundreds of seronegative cohort members. A peripheral blood sample was collected from each donor, and TCR beta sequencing was performed on peripheral blood mononuclear cells. Genomic DNA extraction from the blood cell samples was performed with the Qiagen DNeasy Blood Extraction Kit. Library preparation employed the immunoSEQ multiplex PCR assay. The multiplex PCR relied on a mix of 60 forward primers for TCR Vbeta segments and 13 reverse primers for TCR Jbeta segments. Amplification of the CDR3 region of rearranged TCR beta genes was performed with a multiplex PCR assay on genomic DNA. The amplified TCR beta libraries were sequenced on the Illumina HiSeq System as 87-base-pair reads. Regarding the original processing steps: A later analysis counted 75 million to 100 million unique TCR beta chains across the 700 or so repertoires, and about 10 million of these chains were shared by at least two donors. Raw reads were error-corrected and collapsed into unique sequences with a nearest-neighbor algorithm that merged closely related sequences to remove PCR and sequencing errors. To assign V, D and J gene segments, CDR3 sequences were aligned to IMGT reference sequences. For a sequence to be retained, a match of at least six nucleotides to both a V gene segment and a J gene segment was required. Rearrangements were called productive when the CDR3 lacked stop codons and stayed in frame with V and J; all others were non-productive. CDR3 was defined according to IMGT convention as the region running from the second conserved V-encoded cysteine to the conserved J-encoded phenylalanine. The earlier analysis of a few hundred of the donors excluded sequences that lacked an unambiguous match to a single V gene segment. In an earlier analysis of 450 to 750 of the donors, a V segment was called functional when productive rearrangements were above 56.7%, and segregating when the standard deviation between donors exceeded 5%. A statistical classification framework was built for diagnosing cytomegalovirus status from the catalog of TCR beta chain sequences. A later analysis assigned V and J genes by comparing TCR nucleotide sequences with IMGT/GENE-DB human TR gene sequences. The TCRdist pipeline was used in a later analysis to assign CDR3 sequences and most-parsimonious VDJ recombination scenarios. In a later analysis, each TCR beta chain was defined by its CDR3 amino acid sequence together with its V-gene family, and reads lacking a unique V-gene family were excluded. In a later analysis, 500 to 700 highly shared, low-generation-probability nucleotide sequences were removed to address suspected cross-contamination and a sequencing artifact. In a later analysis, a clonal expansion index was calculated for each public chain from normalized within-repertoire ranks of inferred template counts. Generation probabilities in a later analysis came from a VDJ recombination model fitted to out-of-frame rearrangements, and those results were checked against IGoR. In a later analysis, TCR-TCR, TCR-HLA and TCR-CMV co-occurrence was scored with hypergeometric tests, and a repertoire-size bias correction was applied to TCR pairs. A later analysis estimated false discovery rates by permuting HLA or CMV assignments 20 times. In a later analysis, co-occurring TCRs were grouped using DBSCAN, and TCRdist sequence similarity was added for clustering within HLA-allele-positive subsets. Repertoires with fewer than 30,000 or more than 120,000 public chains were left out of co-occurrence clustering, as were five repertoires with anomalous nucleotide sharing. Entries here come from immuneACCESS through TCRdb and include only in-frame sequences with V and J called. Some clones fail to appear in such tables; in the studies checked, an unresolved V gene covers under half of the shortfall, and the cause of the remainder is unknown. Clone size and V and J calls were adopted from that table, with D and trimming inferred from the DNA. The sample table lists roughly 240,000 clones, roughly 78% of them with a count of one. Of the sample, approximately 0.47% is held by the ten largest clones.

The sequencing input was PBMCs. The rearranged segments are TRBV23-1 and TRBJ2-5, with 7 junctional bases fitting TRBD1. TRBV23-1 is an ORF, and what it does is uncertain. The receptor's source is a boy aged 5 to 17 in good health and CMV-seronegative. CDR3 region: CASSQDRAQETQYF. The nucleotide sequence reads TGCGCCAGCAGTCAAGACAGGGCCCAGGAGACCCAGTACTTC.